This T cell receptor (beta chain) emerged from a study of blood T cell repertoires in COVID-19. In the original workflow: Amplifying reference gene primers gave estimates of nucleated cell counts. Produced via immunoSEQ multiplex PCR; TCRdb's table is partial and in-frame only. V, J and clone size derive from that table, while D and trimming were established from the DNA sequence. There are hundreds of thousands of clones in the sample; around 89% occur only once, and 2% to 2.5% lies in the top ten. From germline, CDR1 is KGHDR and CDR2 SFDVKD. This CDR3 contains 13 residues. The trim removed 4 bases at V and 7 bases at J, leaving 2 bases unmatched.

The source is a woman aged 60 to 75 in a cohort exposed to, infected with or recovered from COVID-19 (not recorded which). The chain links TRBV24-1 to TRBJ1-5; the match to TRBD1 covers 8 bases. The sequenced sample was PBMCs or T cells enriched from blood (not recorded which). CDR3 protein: CATSETGVQPQHF. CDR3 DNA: TGTGCCACCAGTGAGACAGGGGTCCAGCCCCAGCATTTT.